These T cell receptor beta chains were read from a single sample in a study of control samples from healthy donors and cancer patients. Sequencing used immunoSEQ multiplex PCR; TCRdb keeps in-frame clones, though not all of them. This table has about 84,000 clones, 70% to 85% appearing once. The sample consisted of PBMCs. These TCRs come from a man between 60 and 70 years old with head and neck cancer. Each CDR3 is given with its conserved first and last residue. A D gene is named only where the DNA matches it firmly. For some rows the clone size is stated as once, few or many, or as a class when expanded; others skip it.

d_gene	j_gene	abundance	v_gene	CDR3nt	CDR3aa
-	TRBJ2-6	few	TRBV6-5	TGTGCCAGCACTCGGGTGAACTCTGGGGCCAACGTCCTGACTTTC	CASTRVNSGANVLTF
-	TRBJ2-7	-	TRBV2	TGTGCCAGCAGTGGTCTGAGCAGTCTCCTGTACGAGCAGTACTTC	CASSGLSSLLYEQYF
-	TRBJ1-6	-	TRBV9	TGTGCCAGCAGCGACCGGGACTTTAGCTCACCCCTCCACTTT	CASSDRDFSSPLHF
TRBD1	TRBJ1-1	once	TRBV12-3/TRBV12-4	TGTGCCAGCAGTCGGGACAGGGGCCTTGAAGCTTTCTTT	CASSRDRGLEAFF
-	TRBJ1-1	-	TRBV5-1	TGCGCCAGCAGCCTTCGCGGACTTTTGTTCTTT	CASSLRGLLFF
-	TRBJ1-2	many	TRBV2	TGTGCCAGCAGTGGCGAGGGTTGGGATGGCTACACCTTC	CASSGEGWDGYTF
-	TRBJ2-2	-	TRBV7-9	TGTGCCAGCAGCTCCCAAGATTACCTCGGGGAGCTGTTTTTT	CASSSQDYLGELFF
TRBD2	TRBJ2-1	-	TRBV18	TGTGCCAGCGAAAGAGGACTAGCGGGAGCGAATGAGCAGTTCTTC	CASERGLAGANEQFF
TRBD1	TRBJ1-6	-	TRBV6-5	TGTGCCAGCAGTATCGGGACAGGCTTTCGCTCACCCCTCCACTTT	CASSIGTGFRSPLHF
TRBD1	TRBJ1-2	-	TRBV6-5	TGTGCCAGCAGGGAGACAGGGGACTCTCGGGGCTACACCTTC	CASRETGDSRGYTF
-	TRBJ1-3	-	TRBV7-8	TGTGCCAGCAGCTTAATGGTTTCTGGAAACACCATATATTTT	CASSLMVSGNTIYF
-	TRBJ1-5	-	TRBV16	TGTGCCAGCAGCAAACGGGCAGGGGATCAGCCCCAGCATTTT	CASSKRAGDQPQHF
-	TRBJ1-5	-	TRBV4-2	TGTGCCAGCAGCCAAGATTGGGGGGGTAGCAATCAGCCCCAGCATTTT	CASSQDWGGSNQPQHF
TRBD2	TRBJ2-3	-	TRBV29-1	TGCAGCGTTGCTTCTAGCGGGAGGACAGATACGCAGTATTTT	CSVASSGRTDTQYF